A selection of T cell receptor beta chains follows, all from one sample in a study of T cells in Graves' hyperthyroidism and ophthalmopathy. In TCRdb, the multiplex PCR reads were re-called with MiXCR into one record per CDR3 protein. The sample lists around 380,000 distinct CDR3 sequences, approximately 15% occurring once. Sequencing input: blood. These receptors came from a man aged 30 to 39 with Graves' hyperthyroidism that later progressed to Graves' ophthalmopathy. Both conserved end residues are part of each CDR3. The D gene is left open where the match is weak. Clone size is shown for a subset of rows, as once, few, many or a class of expanded clone.

d_call j_call v_call clone_size cdr3_nt cdr3_aa
. TRBJ2-2 TRBV6-1 few TGTGCCAGCAGTACCCAGCGTAACACCGGGGAGCTGTTTTTT CASSTQRNTGELFF
TRBD1 TRBJ1-3 TRBV5-1 . TGCGCCAGCAGCTTGGGGGACAGCACTGGAAACACCATATATTTT CASSLGDSTGNTIYF
. TRBJ2-7 TRBV7-9 many TGTGCCAGCAGCTTGAGGGACAATTACGAGCAGTACTTC CASSLRDNYEQYF
TRBD1 TRBJ1-2 TRBV5-1 . TGCGCCAGCAGCCCAACAGGGGACTCCTATGGCTACACCTTC CASSPTGDSYGYTF
. TRBJ2-7 TRBV18 . TGTGCCAGCTCACCAGTAGAATCCACCTCCTACGAGCAGTACTTC CASSPVESTSYEQYF
TRBD1 TRBJ1-1 TRBV3-1 . TGTGCCGGCAGCCAGACCTTTGGACAGGGGAAGACTGAAGCTTTCTTT CAGSQTFGQGKTEAFF
. TRBJ1-1 TRBV6-6 many TGTGCCAGCAGTTACTCGGTAGGGAACACTGAAGCTTTCTTT CASSYSVGNTEAFF
TRBD1 TRBJ2-6 TRBV14 few TGTGCCAGCAGTGATTACGGGACAGCTGGGGCCAACGTCCTGACTTTC CASSDYGTAGANVLTF
TRBD1 TRBJ2-7 TRBV20-1 many TGCAGTGCTCCCGACAGGGGGTTCTCCTACGAGCAGTACTTC CSAPDRGFSYEQYF
. TRBJ2-7 TRBV7-9 . TGTGCCAGCAGGCCTGACAAGGGCGAGCAGTACTTC CASRPDKGEQYF
. TRBJ2-1 TRBV12-3/TRBV12-4 many TGTGCCAGCCGCAACCGAGGGGGGTTCTACAATGAGCAGTTCTTC CASRNRGGFYNEQFF
TRBD2 TRBJ2-3 TRBV9 . TGTGCCAGCAGCGTAGCTTGGCGGGGGGGTACAGATACGCAGTATTTT CASSVAWRGGTDTQYF
TRBD1 TRBJ2-2 TRBV10-3 . TGTGCCATCAGAGACAGGGGGCGAGGCACCGGGGAGCTGTTTTTT CAIRDRGRGTGELFF
. TRBJ1-1 TRBV2 many TGTGCCAGCAGTGTAGGGACGGCTGGGAACACTGAAGCTTTCTTT CASSVGTAGNTEAFF
TRBD1 TRBJ2-1 TRBV7-9 . TGTGCCAGCGGAGGACAGGGGTCGGATGAGCAGTTCTTC CASGGQGSDEQFF
. TRBJ2-7 TRBV11-3 many TGTGCCAGCAGCTTAGGAGGGCCAGGGCGGACCTACGAGCAGTACTTC CASSLGGPGRTYEQYF
. TRBJ1-5 TRBV11-2 many TGTGCCAGCAGCTTAACACAGGGCCAAGGTCAGCCCCAGCATTTT CASSLTQGQGQPQHF
TRBD1 TRBJ1-6 TRBV12-3/TRBV12-4 many TGTGCCAGCAGTTTCCTCTTTGGGACAGATTATAATTCACCCCTCCACTTT CASSFLFGTDYNSPLHF
. TRBJ2-3 TRBV11-3 . TGTGCCAGCAGCCGGGTGGGGAGCAGTACGCAGTATTTT CASSRVGSSTQYF
TRBD2 TRBJ2-7 TRBV9 . TGTGCCAGCAGCGTAGGAAGCGGGGGGGCCTACGAGCAGTACTTC CASSVGSGGAYEQYF
TRBD2 TRBJ2-7 TRBV27 . TGTGCCAGCAGTTTTCAGGGCGGGGGGGCGCGGAGTAAGTACGAGCAGTACTTC CASSFQGGGARSKYEQYF
. TRBJ2-2 TRBV13 . TGTGCCAGCAGCTCTGCCGGGACGGGAAACACCGGGGAGCTGTTTTTT CASSSAGTGNTGELFF
. TRBJ2-1 TRBV6-2/TRBV6-3 few TGTGCCAGCAGTTACTCTGTATTCGGGGGGCCCTTCAATGAGCAGTTCTTC CASSYSVFGGPFNEQFF
. TRBJ2-5 TRBV7-2 many TGTGCCAGCAGCTTACCGGGACCCCGCGGGACCCAGTACTTC CASSLPGPRGTQYF
. TRBJ1-1 TRBV30 many TGTGCCTGGGGGCGGGTGAACACTGAAGCTTTCTTT CAWGRVNTEAFF
. TRBJ2-7 TRBV5-5 many TGTGCCAGCAGCTTCCGGGGCTCAGGCGAGCAGTACTTC CASSFRGSGEQYF
TRBD1 TRBJ2-2 TRBV4-2 . TGTGCCAGCAGCCAAGATCTCAGGCAGGGGGCTATCACCGGGGAGCTGTTTTTT CASSQDLRQGAITGELFF
TRBD1 TRBJ2-7 TRBV28 few TGTGCCAGCAGAATAGGGGGCGGCTACGAGCAGTACTTC CASRIGGGYEQYF
TRBD1 TRBJ2-7 TRBV7-9 few TGTGCCAGCAGCATAGCGACAGGGGGGGCCTACGAGCAGTACTTC CASSIATGGAYEQYF
. TRBJ1-2 TRBV18 many TGTGCCAGCTCACCCGACAGCAACTATGGCTACACCTTC CASSPDSNYGYTF
. TRBJ1-1 TRBV5-6 many TGTGCCAGCAGCCCCGGGACTGACCCTGAAGCTTTCTTT CASSPGTDPEAFF
. TRBJ2-1 TRBV11-2 . TGTGCCAGCAGCTTAGGACCTGGGACTTACGGGGATGAGCAGTTCTTC CASSLGPGTYGDEQFF
TRBD1 TRBJ2-7 TRBV2 few TGTGCCAGCAGGGGGACAGGGGCGTCCTTTAACGAGCAGTACTTC CASRGTGASFNEQYF
TRBD1 TRBJ1-4 TRBV28 many TGTGCCAGCAGTTCCCTAACCGGGACAGGTACATGGAAACTGTTTTTT CASSSLTGTGTWKLFF
TRBD1 TRBJ2-3 TRBV5-8 . TGTGCCAGCAGCTTGGGACAGGGCCCTAGCACAGATACGCAGTATTTT CASSLGQGPSTDTQYF
. TRBJ1-1 TRBV28 many TGTGCCAGCAGTTCTCCCGGGACGGAAAACACTGAAGCTTTCTTT CASSSPGTENTEAFF
TRBD2 TRBJ2-3 TRBV27 many TGTGCCAGCATTAGCGGGGACACAGATACGCAGTATTTT CASISGDTDTQYF
. TRBJ1-1 TRBV6-6 many TGTGCCAGCAGTTACCTCTCTGAAGCTTTCTTT CASSYLSEAFF
TRBD2 TRBJ2-1 TRBV4-1 . TGCGCCAGCAGCCACCTAGCGGGGGGGCCACATGAGCAGTTCTTC CASSHLAGGPHEQFF
. TRBJ2-1 TRBV2 many TGTGCCGGATGGAGGACAGTCAATGAGCAGTTCTTC CAGWRTVNEQFF
TRBD1 TRBJ2-3 TRBV5-1 many TGCGCCAGCAGCTTGGGCAGGGGGCGCGGAACAGATACGCAGTATTTT CASSLGRGRGTDTQYF
. TRBJ2-5 TRBV29-1 many TGCAGCGTTGTAGGGCAGGGATCACAAGAGACCCAGTACTTC CSVVGQGSQETQYF
TRBD1 TRBJ1-5 TRBV5-1 many TGCGCCAGCAGTCAGGGACAGGGGGCGGTTCGGAATCAGCCCCAGCATTTT CASSQGQGAVRNQPQHF
. TRBJ1-4 TRBV7-2 few TGTGCCAGCAGCCCTCCCCCCTTCCGACGGATAGCGACTAATGAAAAACTGTTTTTT CASSPPPFRRIATNEKLFF
. TRBJ2-3 TRBV15 . TGTGCCACCAGCGGCCGGGACACCTACACAGATACGCAGTATTTT CATSGRDTYTDTQYF
TRBD1 TRBJ1-5 TRBV30 . TGTGCCTGGGCGGGAAGGGGACAGGCCCCCAATCAGCCCCAGCATTTT CAWAGRGQAPNQPQHF
. TRBJ2-1 TRBV4-1 . TGCGCCAGCAGCCCGGTGGCAGGGCCCCTATCCTACAATGAGCAGTTCTTC CASSPVAGPLSYNEQFF
. TRBJ2-2 TRBV28 many TGTGCCAGCAGTTTCAGGACCGGGGAGCTGTTTTTT CASSFRTGELFF
. TRBJ2-7 TRBV20-1 many TGCAGTGCTAGAGTAACGGACCCGGGGGAGCAGTACTTC CSARVTDPGEQYF
TRBD1 TRBJ2-5 TRBV12-3/TRBV12-4 many TGTGCCAGCAGACATTCCCCGGGACAGAGACAAGAGACCCAGTACTTC CASRHSPGQRQETQYF
. TRBJ1-5 TRBV24-1 few TGTGCCACCAGTGATAACAGGGTTTACCAGCCCCAGCATTTT CATSDNRVYQPQHF
. TRBJ2-5 TRBV6-1 . TGTGCCAGCAGTGATGCACTGTACCAAGAGACCCAGTACTTC CASSDALYQETQYF
. TRBJ1-1 TRBV28 many TGTGCCAGCAGGATTACAGGGAACACTGAAGCTTTCTTT CASRITGNTEAFF
. TRBJ1-1 TRBV7-9 few TGTGCCAGCAGCTTGGGGGGGGGGGGGGCTGAAGCTTTCTTT CASSLGGGGAEAFF